This TCR beta chain was captured in a study of glioma-infiltrating T cells. Using RNA template, CDR3s of TCR alpha and beta were amplified with iRepertoire arm-PCR. For one-step reverse transcription and amplification, roughly 100-400 ng of tissue mRNA or PBMC total RNA was used. MiXCR was run by TCRdb on the multiplex PCR reads, yielding one entry per CDR3 protein. The data contain some 160,000 distinct CDR3 sequences, about 47% of them singletons. Per germline, CDR1 SGHTA and CDR2 FQGNSA. The CDR3 runs to 13 residues. Trimming stripped 5 bases from V and 7 bases from J, with 9 bases between. The table lists this clonotype with many counts. Its antigen is not known. Findings and caveats of the study: Above-expected tissue-blood divergence occurred in all gliomas, most in low-grade ones. Tissue and blood shared very few CDR3 sequences.

The chain carries TRBV7-2 and TRBJ1-6, with D tentatively TRBD1 (5 bases). Sequencing was carried out using glioma tissue, nonneoplastic brain tissue, or PBMCs (not recorded which). The TCR sequence derives from a human donor with low-grade glioma or glioblastoma, undergoing nonglioma brain surgery, or in good health (not recorded which). The CDR3 sequence: CASSQGLNSPLHF. CDR3 in DNA: TGTGCCAGCAGCCAGGGACTGAATTCACCCCTCCACTTT.